The subject of this entry is one TCR beta chain. The entry originates in a study of cytomegalovirus exposure and HLA in healthy donors. CDR1 and CDR2 (germline): KGHSH, LQKENI. The CDR3 contains 17 residues. The junction had 4 bases not matched to a gene; V was cut back by 3 bases and J by 2 bases. PCR employed 60 Vbeta and 13 Jbeta primers. Profiling relied on immunoSEQ multiplex PCR, and the TCRdb table lists in-frame clones only, not all of them. The data show approximately 100,000 clones, with 75% seen just once and roughly 2.5% held by the top ten. The sequence came from a man aged 40-49 years in good health and CMV-seronegative. Sequencing was carried out using PBMCs. This chain connects TRBV18 to TRBJ2-3; TRBD2 matches at 14 bases. CDR3 loop: CASSPQGLAGATDTQYF. CDR3 nucleotide sequence: TGTGCCAGCTCACCGCAGGGACTAGCGGGGGCCACAGATACGCAGTATTTT.